One and the same sample provided the 13 T cell receptor beta chains below, sequenced in a study of control samples from healthy donors and cancer patients. Libraries were prepared by immunoSEQ multiplex PCR; TCRdb keeps only in-frame clonotypes and omits some of them. The table records about 150,000 clones, about nine tenths of them present only once. The sample consisted of blood. These receptors were taken from a man aged 25-45 years in good health.

V is TRBV5-6 and J is TRBJ1-3; no firm D call. Germline V CDR1 and CDR2: SGHDT, YYEEEE. Trimming removed 3 bases from V and 2 bases from J, with 3 bases in between. The CDR3 has 12 residues. CDR3 protein: CASSSAGNTIYF. CDR3 sequence (DNA): TGTGCCAGCAGCTCGGCTGGAAACACCATATATTTT.

J is TRBJ2-7 and V is TRBV7-3; D perhaps matches TRBD1 (5 bases). The CDR3 length is 15 residues. In germline, CDR1 is SGHTA, CDR2 FQGTGA. V was shortened by 4 bases and J by 3 bases, with 16 bases between the two germline ends. CDR3 protein: CASSSSDSPYYEQYF. The CDR3 region has the DNA TGTGCCAGCAGCTCCTCTGACAGCCCCTACTACGAGCAGTACTTC.

This sequence joins TRBV11-2 and TRBJ2-3; 9 bases are a match to TRBD1. Trimming at V came to 4 bases and at J to 4 bases, leaving 9 bases not matched to a gene. CDR1 is SGHAT and CDR2 is FQNNGV in the germline V gene. The CDR3 sequence is 16 residues long. CDR3 amino acids: CASSSPTGGFSDTQYF. Written as DNA, the CDR3 is TGTGCCAGCAGCTCTCCGACAGGGGGATTCTCAGATACGCAGTATTTT.

The chain uses TRBV28 and TRBJ2-7, with TRBD1 as a possible D gene (6 bases). Germline values: CDR1 MDHEN, CDR2 SYDVKM. The CDR3 totals 14 residues. V lost 7 bases, J lost 1 base, and 14 bases lay in between. The CDR3 loop is CASTSHRESYEQYF. CDR3 DNA sequence: TGTGCCAGCACCTCACACAGGGAATCCTACGAGCAGTACTTC.

This clone was seen more than once but under ten times. The chain uses TRBV19 and TRBJ1-5; 7 nucleotides align to TRBD1. Per the germline V gene, CDR1 is LNHDA and CDR2 is SQIVND (reference sequence). V lost 5 bases to trimming and J lost 4 bases; unmatched junction nucleotides: 8. The CDR3 contains 15 residues. The CDR3 nucleotides are TGTGCCAGTAGTGTCGGACAGGCTCAGAATCAGCCCCAGCATTTT. Translation: CASSVGQAQNQPQHF.

This chain joins TRBV5-1 and TRBJ1-1; 9 nucleotides align to TRBD1. In germline, CDR1 is SGHRS, CDR2 YFSETQ. The ends lost 4 bases at V and 4 bases at J; junction bases unmatched: 5. This CDR3 comprises 14 residues. CDR3 in amino acids: CASSPGQGTTEAFF. The CDR3 nucleotides read TGCGCCAGCAGCCCAGGACAGGGGACCACTGAAGCTTTCTTT.

The V and J genes are TRBV29-1 and TRBJ2-7; 7 bases fit TRBD1. The ends lost 6 bases at V and 3 bases at J; junction bases unmatched: 5. This CDR3 comprises 12 residues. Germline V gene data show CDR1 as SQVTM and CDR2 as ANQGSEA. The CDR3 loop reads CSVMDRSYEQYF. CDR3 sequence (DNA): TGCAGCGTGATGGACAGGAGCTACGAGCAGTACTTC.

The chain recombines TRBV12-3 or TRBV12-4 with TRBJ1-2; D not certain. The CDR3 totals 13 residues. V lost 4 bases, J lost 2 bases, and 8 bases lay in between. The CDR3 protein is CASSSSANYGYTF. The CDR3 DNA follows: TGTGCCAGCAGTTCTTCTGCCAACTATGGCTACACCTTC.

This chain connects TRBV3-1 (or the pseudogene TRBV3-2) to TRBJ1-2; 8 bases align to TRBD1. The CDR3 runs 13 residues. The ends lost 1 base at V and 8 bases at J; junction bases unmatched: 3. Germline V lookup: CDR1 LGHDT, CDR2 YNNKEL (reference sequence). The CDR3 nucleotides are TGTGCCAGCAGCCAAGGGACAGGGCGGGGCTACACCTTC. It translates to CASSQGTGRGYTF.

The J gene is TRBJ1-2, the V gene TRBV5-1; tentatively, D is TRBD1 (5 bases). Germline V gene sequence: CDR1 SGHRS, CDR2 YFSETQ. The V end was cut by 5 bases, the J end by 0 bases, with 11 bases between. The CDR3 is 14 residues long. Here the CDR3 DNA reads TGCGCCAGCAGTACTGACAGCGCTAACTATGGCTACACCTTC. Its protein product is CASSTDSANYGYTF.

This clone was observed a few times. The CDR3 sequence: CASSLDGTGFPFF. As DNA, the CDR3 is TGTGCCAGCAGCTTAGACGGGACAGGGTTCCCGTTCTTC. The chain couples TRBV7-8 to TRBJ2-1, with 9 positions matching TRBD1. This CDR3 has 13 amino acids. Unmatched junction bases numbered 7, after V lost 1 base and J lost 15 bases. Per the germline V gene, CDR1 is SGHVS and CDR2 is FQNEAQ. Combining the CDR3 with reference TRBV7-8 and TRBJ2-1 gives the whole variable domain GAGVSQSPRYKVAKRGQDVALRCDPISGHVSLFWYQQALGQGPEFLTYFQNEAQLDKSGLPSDRFFAERPEGSVSTLKIQRTQQEDSAVYLCASSLDGTGFPFFGPGTRLTVL.

In its sample, this clone was seen once. This rearrangement joins TRBV6-5 to TRBJ1-2, with D tentatively TRBD1 (5 bases). Trimming cost V 0 bases and J 7 bases, with 15 bases left between them. Per the germline V gene, CDR1 is MNHEY and CDR2 is SVGAGI. CDR3 length equals 15 residues. The CDR3 region is CASSYSGWGGVGYTF. The CDR3 nucleotides read TGTGCCAGCAGTTACTCGGGTTGGGGGGGGGTTGGCTACACCTTC.

The rearrangement links TRBV20-1 to TRBJ1-2, with a tentative D call TRBD1 (5 bases). This CDR3 contains 13 residues. Trimming left V 3 bases short and J 6 bases short, with 14 bases between. Germline values: CDR1 DFQATT, CDR2 SNEGSKA (reference sequence). CDR3: CSASLSREDGYTF. CDR3 nucleotides: TGCAGTGCTAGTTTATCCAGGGAGGATGGCTACACCTTC.